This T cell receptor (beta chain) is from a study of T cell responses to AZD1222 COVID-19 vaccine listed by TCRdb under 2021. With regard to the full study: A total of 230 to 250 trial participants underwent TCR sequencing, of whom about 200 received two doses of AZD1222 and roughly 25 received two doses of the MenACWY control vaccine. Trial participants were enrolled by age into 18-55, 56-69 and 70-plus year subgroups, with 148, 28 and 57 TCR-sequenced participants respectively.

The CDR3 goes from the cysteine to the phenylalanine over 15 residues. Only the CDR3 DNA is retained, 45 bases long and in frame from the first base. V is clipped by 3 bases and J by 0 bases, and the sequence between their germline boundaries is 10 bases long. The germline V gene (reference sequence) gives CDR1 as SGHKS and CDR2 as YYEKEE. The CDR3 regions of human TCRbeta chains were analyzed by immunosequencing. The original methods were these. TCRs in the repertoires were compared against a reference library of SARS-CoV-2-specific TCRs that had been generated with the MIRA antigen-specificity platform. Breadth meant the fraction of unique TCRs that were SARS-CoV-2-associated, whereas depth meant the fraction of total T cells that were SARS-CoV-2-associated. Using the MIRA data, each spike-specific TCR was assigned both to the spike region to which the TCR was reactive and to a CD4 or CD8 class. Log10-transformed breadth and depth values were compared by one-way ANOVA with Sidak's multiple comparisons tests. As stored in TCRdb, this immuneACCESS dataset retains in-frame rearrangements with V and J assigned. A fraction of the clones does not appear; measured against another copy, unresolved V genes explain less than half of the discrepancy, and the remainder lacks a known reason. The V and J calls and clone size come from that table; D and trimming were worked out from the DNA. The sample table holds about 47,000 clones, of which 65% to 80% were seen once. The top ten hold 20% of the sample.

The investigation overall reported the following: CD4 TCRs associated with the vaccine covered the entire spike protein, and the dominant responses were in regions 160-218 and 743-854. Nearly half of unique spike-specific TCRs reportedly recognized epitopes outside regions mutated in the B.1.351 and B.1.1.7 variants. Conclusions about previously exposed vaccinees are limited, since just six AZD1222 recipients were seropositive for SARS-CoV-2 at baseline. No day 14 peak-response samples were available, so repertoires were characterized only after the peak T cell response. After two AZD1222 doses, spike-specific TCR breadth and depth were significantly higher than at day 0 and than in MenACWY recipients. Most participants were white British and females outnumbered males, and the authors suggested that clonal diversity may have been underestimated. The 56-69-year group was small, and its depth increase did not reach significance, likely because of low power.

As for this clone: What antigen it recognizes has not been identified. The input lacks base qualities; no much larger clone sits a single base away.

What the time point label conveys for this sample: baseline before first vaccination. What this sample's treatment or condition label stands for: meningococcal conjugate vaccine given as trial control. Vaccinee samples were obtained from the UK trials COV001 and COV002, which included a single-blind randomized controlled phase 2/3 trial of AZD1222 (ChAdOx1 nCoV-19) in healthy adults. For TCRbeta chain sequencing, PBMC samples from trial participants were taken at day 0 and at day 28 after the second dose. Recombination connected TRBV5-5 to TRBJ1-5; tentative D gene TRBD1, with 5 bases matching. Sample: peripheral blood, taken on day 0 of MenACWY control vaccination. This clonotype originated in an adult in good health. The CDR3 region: CASSSTGGSNQPQHF. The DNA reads TGTGCCAGCAGCTCTACAGGTGGTAGCAATCAGCCCCAGCATTTT.